Shown below are 5 T cell receptor beta chains from a single sample sequenced in a study of Ad26.COV2.S vaccination and SARS-CoV-2 variants (dated by TCRdb to about 2021). The protocol used for the library was the immunoSEQ multiplex PCR assay. The clones in this table, taken by TCRdb from immuneACCESS, are in-frame only. Not every clone is retained; where verified, under half of the shortfall comes from an unresolved V gene, and the cause of the rest is unknown. For this sample there are around 400,000 clones; approximately 90% appear just once. The top ten constitute about 2% of the sample. This specimen's treatment or condition label, per the study, means: about 20 received Ad26.COV2.S at low or high dose, single or two shots; about 5 received placebo; per-sample allocation not given. For vaccine and placebo recipients, the sequenced repertoires came from samples collected on day 63 after the first injection.

The material sequenced was peripheral blood, taken in a trial of Ad26.COV2.S vaccine versus placebo. The receptors here all came from a person between 18 and 65 years old who received the Ad26.COV2.S COVID-19 vaccine or a placebo.

This clone was counted a single time. The V gene is TRBV19, the J gene TRBJ2-7; 8 bases fit TRBD2. Germline loops: CDR1 LNHDA, CDR2 SQIVND (reference sequence). With V trimmed by 3 bases and J by 5 bases, 6 bases remained unmatched. The CDR3 contains 14 residues. Here the CDR3 DNA reads TGTGCCAGTAGTATCGCGGGAGGATCCCACGAGCAGTACTTC. This sequence encodes CASSIAGGSHEQYF.

V usage is TRBV6-2 or TRBV6-3 and J usage is TRBJ2-1; D call uncertain. Germline V gene sequence: CDR1 MNHEY, CDR2 SVGEGT. The CDR3 sequence is 14 residues long. The V and J ends lost 6 bases and 2 bases respectively, with 11 bases between them. The chain's CDR3 is CASSPRRAYNEQFF. The DNA for the CDR3 is TGTGCCAGCAGCCCCCGGAGAGCCTACAATGAGCAGTTCTTC.

This rearrangement joins TRBV28 to TRBJ2-2; perhaps TRBD1 as D (5 bases). The V gene lost 3 bases and the J gene lost 1 base, with 9 bases spanning the gap. This CDR3 is 15 amino acids long. The germline gives CDR1 MDHEN, CDR2 SYDVKM. The CDR3 region is CASSLTAVNTGELFF. The DNA for the CDR3 is TGTGCCAGCAGTTTGACAGCCGTGAACACCGGGGAGCTGTTTTTT.

The J gene is TRBJ1-1, the V gene TRBV21-1. TRBV21-1 is a known pseudogene. This CDR3 has 18 amino acids. In nucleotides, the CDR3 is TGTGCCAGCAGCAAAGATGACCGGAGGCGATCCCGAGGAACTGAAGCTTTCTTT. Amino acid sequence: CASSKDDRRRSRGTEAFF.

The rearrangement uses TRBV28 and TRBJ2-1; possible D gene TRBD2, 5 bases. CDR1 MDHEN and CDR2 SYDVKM come from the germline V gene. V lost 2 bases to trimming and J lost 1 base, with 6 bases between them. The CDR3 length is 14 residues. The CDR3 reads CASSLTRSYNEQFF. The CDR3 DNA reads as TGTGCCAGCAGTTTAACTAGATCCTACAATGAGCAGTTCTTC.